Listed below are T cell receptor beta chains from one sample, sequenced in a study of lymphopenia after photon versus proton radiotherapy. Produced via immunoSEQ multiplex PCR; TCRdb's table is partial and in-frame only. Seen here are approximately 160,000 clones, 88% observed once, and the top ten hold approximately 4.7%. Sequenced here: peripheral blood, sampled from a patient treated with photon-based radiotherapy. These receptors were taken from a man aged 50-60 years with gastric cancer. CDR3s include the opening cysteine and the closing phenylalanine or tryptophan. Fields, in order: clone size, V gene, D gene, J gene, CDR3 protein, CDR3 DNA. The D gene is left open where the match is weak. Size is omitted from some rows. Given values are once, few, many or a class for expanded clones.

clone_size: .
v_call: TRBV9
d_call: TRBD1
j_call: TRBJ1-2
cdr3_aa: CASSPRDRESYGYTF
cdr3_nt: TGTGCCAGCAGCCCCCGGGACAGGGAGAGCTATGGCTACACCTTC

clone_size: once
v_call: TRBV6-5
d_call: TRBD2
j_call: TRBJ2-1
cdr3_aa: CASKAGGYNEQFF
cdr3_nt: TGTGCCAGCAAAGCGGGAGGGTACAATGAGCAGTTCTTC

clone_size: few
v_call: TRBV6-1
d_call: .
j_call: TRBJ2-7
cdr3_aa: CASSQTYEQYF
cdr3_nt: TGTGCCAGCAGTCAAACCTACGAGCAGTACTTC

clone_size: .
v_call: TRBV28
d_call: .
j_call: TRBJ2-2
cdr3_aa: CASNPGHGPSGELFF
cdr3_nt: TGTGCCAGCAATCCGGGACACGGCCCCTCCGGGGAGCTGTTTTTT

clone_size: .
v_call: TRBV5-1
d_call: .
j_call: TRBJ2-2
cdr3_aa: CASSLKGNTGELFF
cdr3_nt: TGCGCCAGCAGCTTAAAAGGAAACACCGGGGAGCTGTTTTTT

clone_size: .
v_call: TRBV7-9
d_call: .
j_call: TRBJ1-5
cdr3_aa: CASSLGEGSNQPQHF
cdr3_nt: TGTGCCAGCAGCTTAGGTGAAGGGAGCAATCAGCCCCAGCATTTT

clone_size: .
v_call: TRBV7-9
d_call: .
j_call: TRBJ2-7
cdr3_aa: CASSLYGSGQDEQYF
cdr3_nt: TGTGCCAGCAGCTTATACGGATCCGGGCAGGACGAGCAGTACTTC

clone_size: .
v_call: TRBV5-1
d_call: .
j_call: TRBJ2-3
cdr3_aa: CASSARQVQDTQYF
cdr3_nt: TGCGCCAGCAGCGCCCGGCAGGTTCAGGATACGCAGTATTTT

clone_size: .
v_call: TRBV14
d_call: TRBD1
j_call: TRBJ2-7
cdr3_aa: CASSLGQGLYEQYF
cdr3_nt: TGTGCCAGCAGCCTCGGACAGGGGCTCTACGAGCAGTACTTC

clone_size: once
v_call: TRBV6-1
d_call: .
j_call: TRBJ1-2
cdr3_aa: CASRTGTDPGGYTF
cdr3_nt: TGTGCCAGCAGGACCGGGACGGACCCTGGTGGCTACACCTTC

clone_size: .
v_call: TRBV12-1
d_call: .
j_call: TRBJ1-5
cdr3_aa: CASSFPGQGVQPQHF
cdr3_nt: TGTGCCAGCAGCTTTCCGGGACAGGGAGTTCAGCCCCAGCATTTT

clone_size: .
v_call: TRBV2
d_call: .
j_call: TRBJ2-5
cdr3_aa: CASSESEETQYF
cdr3_nt: TGTGCCAGCAGTGAATCCGAAGAGACCCAGTACTTC

clone_size: .
v_call: TRBV28
d_call: .
j_call: TRBJ2-7
cdr3_aa: CASLDGQGYEQYF
cdr3_nt: TGTGCCAGCCTCGATGGGCAGGGCTACGAGCAGTACTTC

clone_size: .
v_call: TRBV27
d_call: TRBD2
j_call: TRBJ2-1
cdr3_aa: CASSLVPSGRNEQFF
cdr3_nt: TGTGCCAGCAGTTTGGTGCCTAGCGGGAGGAATGAGCAGTTCTTC

clone_size: .
v_call: TRBV10-2
d_call: .
j_call: TRBJ2-5
cdr3_aa: CASSPGAGWETQYF
cdr3_nt: TGCGCCAGCTCTCCTGGGGCTGGCTGGGAGACCCAGTACTTC

clone_size: .
v_call: TRBV5-1
d_call: TRBD1
j_call: TRBJ2-2
cdr3_aa: CASTQDRVNTGELFF
cdr3_nt: TGCGCCAGCACCCAGGACAGGGTCAACACCGGGGAGCTGTTTTTT

clone_size: .
v_call: TRBV6-5
d_call: .
j_call: TRBJ1-5
cdr3_aa: CASSFLQSQHF
cdr3_nt: TGTGCCAGCAGCTTCCTCCAATCCCAGCATTTT

clone_size: .
v_call: TRBV28
d_call: TRBD2
j_call: TRBJ2-5
cdr3_aa: CASTRPRLATPETQYF
cdr3_nt: TGTGCCAGCACACGGCCGCGACTAGCTACCCCAGAGACCCAGTACTTC

clone_size: .
v_call: TRBV6-5
d_call: .
j_call: TRBJ2-3
cdr3_aa: CASSYSAGVQDTQYF
cdr3_nt: TGTGCCAGCAGTTACTCGGCGGGCGTCCAAGATACGCAGTATTTT

clone_size: .
v_call: TRBV18
d_call: TRBD2
j_call: TRBJ2-2
cdr3_aa: CASSPQRGETGELFF
cdr3_nt: TGTGCCAGCTCCCCCCAGCGGGGGGAAACCGGGGAGCTGTTTTTT

clone_size: .
v_call: TRBV2
d_call: .
j_call: TRBJ2-5
cdr3_aa: CASSEILETQYF
cdr3_nt: TGTGCCAGCAGTGAAATTTTAGAGACCCAGTACTTC

clone_size: .
v_call: TRBV9
d_call: TRBD1
j_call: TRBJ2-7
cdr3_aa: CASSVRRTGQGYEQYF
cdr3_nt: TGTGCCAGCAGCGTCCGACGGACAGGGCAGGGCTACGAGCAGTACTTC

clone_size: .
v_call: TRBV9
d_call: .
j_call: TRBJ2-3
cdr3_aa: CASSVGRPSTDTQYF
cdr3_nt: TGTGCCAGCAGCGTAGGTAGACCATCCACAGATACGCAGTATTTT

clone_size: .
v_call: TRBV28
d_call: .
j_call: TRBJ1-2
cdr3_aa: CASSFGRVYGYTF
cdr3_nt: TGTGCCAGCAGTTTCGGACGGGTCTATGGCTACACCTTC

clone_size: .
v_call: TRBV7-2
d_call: .
j_call: TRBJ2-1
cdr3_aa: CASSLKFDNEQFF
cdr3_nt: TGTGCCAGCAGCTTAAAGTTCGACAATGAGCAGTTCTTC

clone_size: .
v_call: TRBV9
d_call: .
j_call: TRBJ1-5
cdr3_aa: CASGSGQSNQPQHF
cdr3_nt: TGTGCCAGCGGCTCGGGGCAAAGCAATCAGCCCCAGCATTTT

clone_size: .
v_call: TRBV7-2
d_call: TRBD2
j_call: TRBJ2-3
cdr3_aa: CASSWLAGVSTDTQYF
cdr3_nt: TGTGCCAGCAGCTGGCTAGCGGGGGTCAGCACAGATACGCAGTATTTT

clone_size: .
v_call: TRBV19
d_call: TRBD1
j_call: TRBJ1-2
cdr3_aa: CASTMGQGRDYGYTF
cdr3_nt: TGTGCCAGTACCATGGGACAGGGGCGGGACTATGGCTACACCTTC

clone_size: .
v_call: TRBV18
d_call: TRBD1
j_call: TRBJ1-4
cdr3_aa: CASSLQKQGTNEKLFF
cdr3_nt: TGTGCCAGCTCACTACAAAAACAGGGGACTAATGAAAAACTGTTTTTT